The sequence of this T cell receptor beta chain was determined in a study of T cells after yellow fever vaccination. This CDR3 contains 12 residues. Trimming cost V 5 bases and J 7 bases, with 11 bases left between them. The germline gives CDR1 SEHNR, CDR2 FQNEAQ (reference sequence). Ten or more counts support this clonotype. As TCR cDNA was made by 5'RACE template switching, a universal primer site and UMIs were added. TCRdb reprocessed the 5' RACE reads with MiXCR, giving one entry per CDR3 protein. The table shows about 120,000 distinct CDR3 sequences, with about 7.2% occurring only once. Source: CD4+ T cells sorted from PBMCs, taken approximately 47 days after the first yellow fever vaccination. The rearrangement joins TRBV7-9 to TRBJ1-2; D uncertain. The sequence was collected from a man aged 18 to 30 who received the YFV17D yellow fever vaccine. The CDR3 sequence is CASSPPQGGYTF. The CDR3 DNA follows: TGTGCCAGCAGCCCACCGCAAGGTGGCTACACCTTC.